This T cell receptor beta chain came from a study of T cell repertoires in cytomegalovirus infection. A note on this clonotype: Its antigen is not known.

TCRdb ran MiXCR on the reads and lists one entry per CDR3 protein. The sample includes some 800,000 distinct CDR3 sequences, around a third of them seen just once. Here the sequenced sample was cultured CD8+ T cells from PBMCs, taken from culture after CMV antigen stimulation. The sequence was collected from a human donor in good health (CMV status not recorded). Some clones in this sample may be carry-over from other donors' samples.

CDR3 sequence: CASSHPTTGVETQYF. The CDR3 nucleotides read TGTGCCAGCAGCCACCCAACGACAGGGGTAGAGACCCAGTACTTC. The chain links TRBV5-4 to TRBJ2-5; 8 bases fit TRBD1. This CDR3 is 15 amino acids long. The trim removed 4 bases at V and 4 bases at J, leaving 9 bases unmatched. Germline values: CDR1 SGHNT, CDR2 YYREEE (reference sequence).